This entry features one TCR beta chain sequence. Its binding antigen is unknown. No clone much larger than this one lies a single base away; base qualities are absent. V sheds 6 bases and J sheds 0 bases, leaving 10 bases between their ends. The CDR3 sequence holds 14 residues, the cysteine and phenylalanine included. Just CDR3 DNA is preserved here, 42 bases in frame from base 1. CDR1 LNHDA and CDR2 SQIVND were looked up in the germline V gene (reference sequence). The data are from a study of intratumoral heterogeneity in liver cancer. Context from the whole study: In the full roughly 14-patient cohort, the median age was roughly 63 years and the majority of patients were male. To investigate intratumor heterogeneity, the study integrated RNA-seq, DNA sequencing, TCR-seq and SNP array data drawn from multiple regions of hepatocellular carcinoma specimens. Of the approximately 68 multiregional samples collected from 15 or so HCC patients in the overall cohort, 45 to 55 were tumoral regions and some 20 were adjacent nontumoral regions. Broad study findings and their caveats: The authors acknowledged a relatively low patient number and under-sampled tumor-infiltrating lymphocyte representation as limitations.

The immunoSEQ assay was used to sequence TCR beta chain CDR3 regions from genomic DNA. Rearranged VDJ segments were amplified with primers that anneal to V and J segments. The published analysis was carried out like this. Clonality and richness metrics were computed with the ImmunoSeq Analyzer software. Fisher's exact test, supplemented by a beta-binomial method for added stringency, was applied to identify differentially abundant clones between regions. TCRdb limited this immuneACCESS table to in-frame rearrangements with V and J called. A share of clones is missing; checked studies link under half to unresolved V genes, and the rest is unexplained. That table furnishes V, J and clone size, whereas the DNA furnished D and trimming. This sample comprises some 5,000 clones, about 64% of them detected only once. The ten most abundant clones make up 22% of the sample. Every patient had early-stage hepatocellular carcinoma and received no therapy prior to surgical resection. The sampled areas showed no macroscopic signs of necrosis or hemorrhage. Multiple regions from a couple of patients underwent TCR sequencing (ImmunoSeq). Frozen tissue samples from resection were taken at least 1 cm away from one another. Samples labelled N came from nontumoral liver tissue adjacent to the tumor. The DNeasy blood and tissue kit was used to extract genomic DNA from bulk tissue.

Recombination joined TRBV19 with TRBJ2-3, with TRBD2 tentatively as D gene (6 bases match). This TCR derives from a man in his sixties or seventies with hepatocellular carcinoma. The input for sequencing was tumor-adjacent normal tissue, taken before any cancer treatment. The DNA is TGTGCCAGTAGGCAGGGACTGAGCACAGATACGCAGTATTTT. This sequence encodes CASRQGLSTDTQYF.